A selection of T cell receptor beta chains follows, all from one sample in a study of T cells in Graves' hyperthyroidism and ophthalmopathy. One entry per CDR3 protein, called by TCRdb with MiXCR from the multiplex PCR reads. The repertoire holds 300,000 to 350,000 distinct CDR3 sequences, with around 23% as singletons. Sequenced input: blood. The receptor set was obtained from a woman in her forties or fifties with Graves' hyperthyroidism. Both conserved end residues are part of each CDR3. A D gene is named only where the DNA matches it firmly. The size entry is marked missing in some rows and otherwise reads once, few, many or a size class.

D gene | clone size | J gene | V gene | CDR3 protein | CDR3 DNA
NA | NA | TRBJ1-5 | TRBV6-1 | CASSEYRTPFSQPQHF | TGTGCCAGCAGTGAATATCGGACTCCTTTCAGCCAGCCCCAGCATTTT
NA | NA | TRBJ1-2 | TRBV6-5 | CASSYFGGLAGSRGYTF | TGTGCCAGCAGTTACTTCGGGGGCCTGGCAGGGAGTCGTGGCTACACCTTC
NA | many | TRBJ1-1 | TRBV2 | CASSVVTQNTEAFF | TGTGCCAGCAGTGTGGTCACCCAGAACACTGAAGCTTTCTTT
TRBD2 | many | TRBJ2-1 | TRBV20-1 | CSAPAGGLNEQFF | TGCAGTGCGCCAGCGGGGGGACTCAATGAGCAGTTCTTC
NA | few | TRBJ2-3 | TRBV2 | CASSEQGSQGDTQYF | TGTGCCAGCAGTGAACAGGGTAGCCAAGGAGATACGCAGTATTTT
TRBD1 | NA | TRBJ2-7 | TRBV28 | CASKGTGTGDRSYEQYF | TGTGCCAGCAAAGGAACCGGGACAGGGGATAGGTCCTACGAGCAGTACTTC
TRBD1 | NA | TRBJ2-1 | TRBV9 | CASSLRQGTVHEQFF | TGTGCCAGCAGCTTAAGACAGGGAACGGTGCATGAGCAGTTCTTC
TRBD1 | many | TRBJ1-6 | TRBV6-1 | CASSEALSGGLSPLHF | TGTGCCAGCAGTGAAGCGCTATCAGGGGGCTTGTCACCCCTCCACTTT
TRBD1 | NA | TRBJ1-2 | TRBV6-1 | CASSYTGTAEGGYTF | TGTGCCAGCAGTTATACCGGGACAGCTGAAGGGGGCTACACCTTC
NA | many | TRBJ2-5 | TRBV11-3 | CASSPPGTAIQETQYF | TGTGCCAGCAGCCCGCCGGGCACGGCTATACAAGAGACCCAGTACTTC
NA | many | TRBJ1-1 | TRBV10-3 | CATEGDLNTEAFF | TGTGCCACCGAGGGGGACCTGAACACTGAAGCTTTCTTT
NA | NA | TRBJ2-3 | TRBV3-1 | CASSQAGQVTDTQYF | TGTGCCAGCAGCCAAGCGGGGCAGGTCACAGATACGCAGTATTTT
NA | NA | TRBJ1-6 | TRBV10-3 | CAISEERDSPLHF | TGTGCCATCAGTGAGGAGAGGGATTCACCCCTCCACTTT
TRBD2 | many | TRBJ2-3 | TRBV2 | CASSRLAGGTDTQYF | TGTGCCAGCAGCCGACTAGCGGGGGGCACAGATACGCAGTATTTT
NA | few | TRBJ2-1 | TRBV29-1 | CSVGYNEQFF | TGCAGCGTTGGGTACAATGAGCAGTTCTTC
TRBD2 | many | TRBJ2-3 | TRBV11-1 | CASSLTSGRSDTQYF | TGTGCCAGCAGCTTAACTAGCGGGAGGTCAGATACGCAGTATTTT
TRBD2 | NA | TRBJ2-3 | TRBV6-2/TRBV6-3 | CASEGASGRARTDTQYF | TGTGCCAGCGAGGGTGCTAGCGGGAGGGCCCGCACAGATACGCAGTATTTT
NA | NA | TRBJ1-1 | TRBV4-1 | CASSQETPSGVWIGFTEAFF | TGCGCCAGCAGCCAAGAAACCCCATCAGGGGTGTGGATAGGGTTCACTGAAGCTTTCTTT
NA | many | TRBJ2-7 | TRBV6-1 | CASSEALLGADEQYF | TGTGCCAGCAGTGAAGCGCTTTTGGGGGCGGACGAGCAGTACTTC
NA | NA | TRBJ1-1 | TRBV2 | CASSEQGSNTGAFF | TGTGCCAGCAGTGAACAGGGGTCGAACACTGGAGCTTTCTTT
NA | few | TRBJ1-1 | TRBV6-1 | CASKARNTEAFF | TGTGCCAGCAAGGCCAGAAATACCGAAGCTTTCTTT
TRBD1 | few | TRBJ2-7 | TRBV7-9 | CASSLRDREEQYF | TGTGCCAGCAGCCTCCGGGACAGGGAAGAGCAGTACTTC
NA | many | TRBJ1-3 | TRBV12-3/TRBV12-4 | CASSPMNGNTIYF | TGTGCCAGCAGTCCGATGAACGGAAACACCATATATTTT
NA | NA | TRBJ2-5 | TRBV19 | CASSIRGLYQETQYF | TGTGCCAGTAGTATCCGGGGCCTTTACCAAGAGACCCAGTACTTC
TRBD2 | NA | TRBJ2-1 | TRBV20-1 | CSASPGLAGRNEQFF | TGCAGTGCTAGTCCGGGACTAGCGGGGCGCAATGAGCAGTTCTTC
NA | NA | TRBJ1-1 | TRBV28 | CASGYKTVEASF | TGTGCCAGCGGGTATAAGACAGTTGAAGCTTCCTTT
TRBD2 | NA | TRBJ2-6 | TRBV4-1 | CASSRLAGGSGANVLTF | TGCGCCAGCAGCCGACTAGCGGGGGGGTCTGGGGCCAACGTCCTGACTTTC
NA | NA | TRBJ1-3 | TRBV6-1 | CASSPGDYSGNTIYF | TGTGCCAGCAGTCCAGGGGATTACTCTGGAAACACCATATATTTT
NA | many | TRBJ2-7 | TRBV20-1 | CSARGDFYEQYF | TGCAGTGCTAGAGGTGACTTCTACGAGCAGTACTTC
NA | many | TRBJ2-3 | TRBV3-1 | CASSPSQGALITDTQYF | TGTGCCAGCAGCCCAAGTCAGGGAGCCTTAATCACAGATACGCAGTATTTT
NA | NA | TRBJ2-7 | TRBV6-2/TRBV6-3 | CASSPIRDSYREQYF | TGTGCCAGCAGCCCCATCCGGGACTCGTATCGGGAGCAGTACTTC
NA | few | TRBJ2-7 | TRBV20-1 | CSARLVPSSYEQYF | TGCAGTGCTAGACTAGTCCCTAGCTCCTACGAGCAGTACTTC
NA | many | TRBJ2-1 | TRBV12-3/TRBV12-4 | CASRRGQHKYSYNEQFF | TGTGCCAGCAGGCGAGGACAGCACAAATACTCCTACAATGAGCAGTTCTTC
TRBD1 | many | TRBJ1-1 | TRBV11-1 | CASSKGQVEAFF | TGTGCCAGCAGCAAGGGACAGGTAGAAGCTTTCTTT
NA | NA | TRBJ1-1 | TRBV19 | CASSILSRRGNTEAFF | TGTGCCAGTAGTATATTAAGCAGGAGGGGAAACACTGAAGCTTTCTTT
TRBD1 | NA | TRBJ2-7 | TRBV12-3/TRBV12-4 | CASSGRGTGGTEQYF | TGTGCCAGCAGTGGGAGAGGGACAGGGGGCACCGAGCAGTACTTC
NA | NA | TRBJ2-3 | TRBV28 | CASRPPGISGTDTQYF | TGTGCCAGCAGGCCCCCAGGGATTAGCGGCACAGATACGCAGTATTTT
TRBD1 | many | TRBJ1-1 | TRBV4-1 | CASSHGQGRNTEAFF | TGCGCCAGCAGCCACGGACAGGGTCGGAACACTGAAGCTTTCTTT
TRBD1 | NA | TRBJ1-1 | TRBV20-1 | CSAQSGTALEAFF | TGCAGTGCTCAGAGCGGGACAGCCCTTGAAGCTTTCTTT
TRBD1 | many | TRBJ1-4 | TRBV3-1 | CASSPRPGQGHEKLFF | TGTGCCAGCAGCCCAAGACCGGGACAGGGACATGAAAAACTGTTTTTT
TRBD1 | few | TRBJ2-5 | TRBV28 | CASNRPGTGVSKTQYF | TGTGCCAGCAACCGCCCCGGGACAGGGGTTTCAAAGACCCAGTACTTC
NA | many | TRBJ1-2 | TRBV20-1 | CSASTSGSYGYTF | TGCAGTGCTAGTACGTCCGGGAGCTATGGCTACACCTTC
NA | NA | TRBJ2-7 | TRBV7-9 | CASSSNSGYEQYF | TGTGCCAGCAGCTCTAATAGCGGATACGAGCAGTACTTC
NA | once | TRBJ2-1 | TRBV10-2 | CASSGGPINEQFF | TGCGCCAGCAGTGGAGGGCCGATCAATGAGCAGTTCTTC
NA | NA | TRBJ2-2 | TRBV6-5 | CASSYRGQNTGELFF | TGTGCCAGCAGTTACCGCGGACAGAACACCGGGGAGCTGTTTTTT
NA | many | TRBJ2-3 | TRBV5-1 | CASSFRSGGLGTDTQYF | TGCGCCAGCAGCTTCCGCTCCGGCGGCCTGGGCACAGATACGCAGTATTTT
NA | NA | TRBJ1-1 | TRBV27 | CASSIRGLNAEAFF | TGTGCCAGCAGTATCAGGGGACTGAACGCTGAAGCTTTCTTT
NA | few | TRBJ1-6 | TRBV27 | CASSPGTSINSPLHF | TGTGCCAGCAGCCCTGGGACGAGTATTAATTCACCCCTCCACTTT